These 5 T cell receptor beta chains were all obtained from the same sample, sequenced in a study of cytomegalovirus exposure and HLA in healthy donors. Vbeta (60) and Jbeta (13) primers were used in the PCR. Assay: immunoSEQ multiplex PCR; the TCRdb copy retains only in-frame clones and omits some. The profile covers around 200,000 clones, with 77% appearing a single time and roughly 3.5% taken by the ten largest. Source material: PBMCs. All receptors come from a woman aged 55-69 years in good health and CMV-seropositive.

The chain is built from TRBV30 and TRBJ1-3; D gene unclear. V lost 2 bases and J 4 bases, leaving 6 bases between the germline ends. CDR3 length: 12 residues. The germline V gene has CDR1 GTSNPN and CDR2 SVGIG (reference sequence). CDR3: CAWSPNGNTIYF. CDR3 nucleotide sequence: TGTGCCTGGAGTCCTAACGGAAACACCATATATTTT.

The chain carries TRBV27 and TRBJ2-7, with 9 bases that match TRBD1. CDR1 and CDR2 from the germline V gene are MNHEY and SMNVEV (reference sequence). Trimming cost V 5 bases and J 7 bases; bases outside gene matches: 9. This CDR3 comprises 14 residues. CDR3 loop: CASSPTGGHREQYF. CDR3 nucleotide sequence: TGTGCCAGCAGTCCGACAGGGGGACATCGGGAGCAGTACTTC.

This clone was counted only a few times. This chain links TRBV9 with TRBJ2-7, with 11 bases matching TRBD1. CDR1 is SGDLS, CDR2 YYNGEE, per germline. The trim removed 4 bases at V and 4 bases at J, leaving 4 bases unmatched. The length of the CDR3 is 14 residues. CDR3 residues: CASSSGTGGYEQYF. The CDR3 region has the DNA TGTGCCAGCAGCTCAGGGACAGGGGGGTACGAGCAGTACTTC.

This chain connects TRBV2 to TRBJ1-2; weak D call: TRBD1 (6 bases). CDR3 length equals 14 residues. Trimming removed 1 base at V and 9 bases at J, with 15 bases between. The V gene's germline CDR1 is SNHLY and CDR2 FYNNEI. CDR3 bases: TGTGCCAGCAGTGAAGGGTCGTCAGGGGTTAGCTACACCTTC. It codes for CASSEGSSGVSYTF.

This clone was found once. The chain carries TRBV18 and TRBJ2-7, with unresolved D. The V gene's germline CDR1 is KGHSH and CDR2 LQKENI. Trimming shortened V by 5 bases and J by 7 bases, and 12 bases separated the two germline ends. CDR3 length: 12 residues. The CDR3 reads CASSSSPGEQYF. CDR3 nucleotides: TGTGCCAGCTCATCTTCCCCCGGGGAGCAGTACTTC.